This T cell receptor beta chain came from a study of shared clonotypes between healthy human individuals. The CDR3 covers 15 residues. V lost 5 bases to trimming and J lost 4 bases, with 17 bases between them. CDR1 SGHAT and CDR2 FQNNGV come from the germline V gene. TCRdb's table, derived via immunoSEQ multiplex PCR, lists solely in-frame clones and lacks some. The sample has about 95,000 clones; 67% are singletons. This sequence originates from a man younger than 45 in good health. The specimen was memory CD8+ T cells sorted from blood. Documented subset: CD45RO+ cells pooled with CCR7-negative TemRA cells. V usage is TRBV11-2 and J usage is TRBJ2-5; D not certain. CDR3 loop: CASSHIFRRRETQYF. CDR3 coding DNA: TGTGCCAGCAGCCATATTTTCAGGCGGAGAGAGACCCAGTACTTC.